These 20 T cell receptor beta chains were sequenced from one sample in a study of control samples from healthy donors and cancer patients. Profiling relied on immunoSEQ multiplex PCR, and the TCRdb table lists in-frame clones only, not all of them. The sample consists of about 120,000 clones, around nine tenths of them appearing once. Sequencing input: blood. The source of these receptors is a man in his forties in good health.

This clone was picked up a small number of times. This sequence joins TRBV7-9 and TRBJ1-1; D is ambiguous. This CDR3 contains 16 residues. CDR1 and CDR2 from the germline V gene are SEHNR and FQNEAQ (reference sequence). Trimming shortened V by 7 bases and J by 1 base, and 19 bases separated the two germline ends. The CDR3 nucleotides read TGTGCCAGCACCAAATATGGAGCAGGAGCGAACACTGAAGCTTTCTTT. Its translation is CASTKYGAGANTEAFF.

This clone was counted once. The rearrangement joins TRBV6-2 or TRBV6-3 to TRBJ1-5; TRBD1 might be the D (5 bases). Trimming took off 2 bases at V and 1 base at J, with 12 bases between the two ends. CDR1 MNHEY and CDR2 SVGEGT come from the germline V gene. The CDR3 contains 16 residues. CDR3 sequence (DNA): TGTGCCAGCAGTTACCATGGGGGTTCAAGCAATCAGCCCCAGCATTTT. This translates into CASSYHGGSSNQPQHF.

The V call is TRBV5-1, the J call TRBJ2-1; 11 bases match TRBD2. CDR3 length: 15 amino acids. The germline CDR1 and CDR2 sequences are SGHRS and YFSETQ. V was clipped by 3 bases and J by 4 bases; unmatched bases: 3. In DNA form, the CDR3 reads TGCGCCAGCAGCTCCACTAGCGGGGGTTACAATGAGCAGTTCTTC. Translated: CASSSTSGGYNEQFF.

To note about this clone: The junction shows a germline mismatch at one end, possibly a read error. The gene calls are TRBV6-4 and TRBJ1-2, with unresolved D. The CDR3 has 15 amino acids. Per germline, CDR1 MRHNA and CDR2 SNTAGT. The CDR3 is CASSEMAGANYGYTF. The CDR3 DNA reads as TGTGCCAGCAGTGAGATGGCGGGTGCTAATTATGGCTACACCTTC.

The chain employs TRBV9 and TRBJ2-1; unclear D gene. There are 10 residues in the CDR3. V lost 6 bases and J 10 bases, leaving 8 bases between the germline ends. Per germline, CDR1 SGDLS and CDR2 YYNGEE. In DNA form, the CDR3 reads TGTGCCAGCACCCCCGGGGAGCAGTTCTTC. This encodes CASTPGEQFF.

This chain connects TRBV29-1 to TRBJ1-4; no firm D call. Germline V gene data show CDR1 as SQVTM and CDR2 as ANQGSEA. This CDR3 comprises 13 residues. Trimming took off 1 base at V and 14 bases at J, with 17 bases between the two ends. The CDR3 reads CSVEAAQVPGLFF. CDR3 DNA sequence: TGCAGCGTTGAAGCCGCGCAGGTGCCAGGTCTGTTTTTT.

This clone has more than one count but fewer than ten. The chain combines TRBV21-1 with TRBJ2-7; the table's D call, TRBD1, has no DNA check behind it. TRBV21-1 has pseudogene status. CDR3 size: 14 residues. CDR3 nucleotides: TGTGCCAGCAGCAAGACAGGGGGCGGCTACGAGCAGTACTTC. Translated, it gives CASSKTGGGYEQYF.

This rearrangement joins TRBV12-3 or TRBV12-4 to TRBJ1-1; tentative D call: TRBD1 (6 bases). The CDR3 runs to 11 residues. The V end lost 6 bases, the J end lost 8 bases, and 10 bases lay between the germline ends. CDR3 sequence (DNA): TGTGCCAGCAGGTACGGACAGGAAGCTTTCTTT. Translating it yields CASRYGQEAFF.

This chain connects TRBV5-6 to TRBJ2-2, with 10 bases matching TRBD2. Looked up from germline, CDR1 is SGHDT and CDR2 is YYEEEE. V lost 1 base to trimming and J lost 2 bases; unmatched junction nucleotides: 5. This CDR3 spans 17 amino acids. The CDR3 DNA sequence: TGTGCCAGCAGCTTGTTTAGCGGGGGGATCAACACCGGGGAGCTGTTTTTT. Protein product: CASSLFSGGINTGELFF.

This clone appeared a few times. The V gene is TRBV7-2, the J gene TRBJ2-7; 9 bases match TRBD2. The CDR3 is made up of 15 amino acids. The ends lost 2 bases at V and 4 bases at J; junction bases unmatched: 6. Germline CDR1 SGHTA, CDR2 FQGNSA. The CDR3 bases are TGTGCCAGCAGCTTAACGGGCGGGGGGGCTTACGAGCAGTACTTC. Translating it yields CASSLTGGGAYEQYF.

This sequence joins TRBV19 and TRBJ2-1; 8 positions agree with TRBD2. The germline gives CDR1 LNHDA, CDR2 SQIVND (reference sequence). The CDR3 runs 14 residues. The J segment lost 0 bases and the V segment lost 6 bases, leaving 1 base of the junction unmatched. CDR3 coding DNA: TGTGCCAGTAGGACTAGCGTCTCCTACAATGAGCAGTTCTTC. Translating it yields CASRTSVSYNEQFF.

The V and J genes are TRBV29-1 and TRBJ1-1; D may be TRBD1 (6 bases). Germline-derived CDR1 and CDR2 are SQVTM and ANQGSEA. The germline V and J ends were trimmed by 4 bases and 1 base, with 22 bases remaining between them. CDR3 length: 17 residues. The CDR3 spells CSVVSRGTLHGNTEAFF. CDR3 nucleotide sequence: TGCAGCGTTGTATCCCGCGGGACACTCCACGGGAACACTGAAGCTTTCTTT.

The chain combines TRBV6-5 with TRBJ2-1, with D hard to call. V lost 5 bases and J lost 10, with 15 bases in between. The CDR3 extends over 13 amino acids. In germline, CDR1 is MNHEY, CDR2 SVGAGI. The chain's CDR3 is CASSPVMRWEQFF. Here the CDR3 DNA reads TGTGCCAGCAGTCCGGTAATGAGGTGGGAGCAGTTCTTC.

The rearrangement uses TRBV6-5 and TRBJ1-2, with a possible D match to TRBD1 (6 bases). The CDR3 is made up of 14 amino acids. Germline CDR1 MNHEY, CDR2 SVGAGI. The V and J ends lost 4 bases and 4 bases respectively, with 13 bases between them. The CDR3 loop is CASSSGGSFYGYTF. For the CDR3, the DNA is TGTGCCAGCAGTTCCGGGGGCAGCTTCTATGGCTACACCTTC.

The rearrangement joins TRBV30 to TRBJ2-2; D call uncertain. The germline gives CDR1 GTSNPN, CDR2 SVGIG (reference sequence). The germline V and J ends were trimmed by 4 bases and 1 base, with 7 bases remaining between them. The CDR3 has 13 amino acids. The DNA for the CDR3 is TGTGCCTGGATTCAGGAGAACACCGGGGAGCTGTTTTTT. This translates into CAWIQENTGELFF.

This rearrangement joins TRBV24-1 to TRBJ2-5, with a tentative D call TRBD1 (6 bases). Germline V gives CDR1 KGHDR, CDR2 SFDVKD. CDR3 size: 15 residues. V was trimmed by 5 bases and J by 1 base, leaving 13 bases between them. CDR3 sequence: CATSVGAGVQETQYF. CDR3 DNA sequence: TGTGCCACCAGTGTAGGGGCAGGGGTCCAAGAGACCCAGTACTTC.

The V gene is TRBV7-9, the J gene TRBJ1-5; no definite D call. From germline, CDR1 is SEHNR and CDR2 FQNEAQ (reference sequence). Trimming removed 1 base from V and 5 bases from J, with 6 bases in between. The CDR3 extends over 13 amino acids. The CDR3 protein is CASSLGSDQPQHF. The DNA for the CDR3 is TGTGCCAGCAGCTTAGGGAGCGATCAGCCCCAGCATTTT.

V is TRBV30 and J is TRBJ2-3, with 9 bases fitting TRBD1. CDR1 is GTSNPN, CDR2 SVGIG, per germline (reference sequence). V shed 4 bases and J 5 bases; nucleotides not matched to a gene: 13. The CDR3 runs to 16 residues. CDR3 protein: CAWTILRDRVKDTQYF. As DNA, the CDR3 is TGTGCCTGGACCATCCTCCGGGACAGGGTCAAAGATACGCAGTATTTT.

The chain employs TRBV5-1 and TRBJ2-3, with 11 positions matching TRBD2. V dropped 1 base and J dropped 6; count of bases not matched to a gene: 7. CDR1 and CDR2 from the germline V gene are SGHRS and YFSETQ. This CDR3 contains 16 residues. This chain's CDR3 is CASSLSLAGGGDTQYF. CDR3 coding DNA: TGCGCCAGCAGCTTGAGTCTAGCGGGGGGCGGGGATACGCAGTATTTT.

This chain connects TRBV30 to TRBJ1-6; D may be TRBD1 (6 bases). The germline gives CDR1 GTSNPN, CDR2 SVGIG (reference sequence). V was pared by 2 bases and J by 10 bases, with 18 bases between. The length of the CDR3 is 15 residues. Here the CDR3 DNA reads TGTGCCTGGAGTCCCGCCCAACAGGGATTCTCACCCCTCCACTTT. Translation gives CAWSPAQQGFSPLHF.